This passage covers 7 T cell receptor beta chains from one sample sequenced in a study of beta chain features in type 1 diabetes (dated 2018 in TCRdb). Library preparation employed the immunoSEQ multiplex PCR assay. The entire isolated RNA was reverse transcribed using the High Capacity cDNA Reverse Transcription Kit, and thus expressed TCRB transcripts were sequenced. The table comes from immuneACCESS by way of TCRdb, which keeps in-frame sequences with V and J called. Part of the clones is missing from these tables; in studies checked, under half for an unresolved V gene and the rest for unknown reasons. This sample lists more than 150,000 clones; about 13% were detected once. Clones ranked in the top ten supply about 0.66% of the sample. Sequencing used central memory CD4+ T cells from blood. The origin of the receptors is a woman aged 18-30 years in good health.

J is TRBJ1-5 and V is TRBV18; TRBD1 might be the D (6 bases). The germline V gene encodes CDR1 KGHSH and CDR2 LQKENI. The CDR3 covers 15 residues. V lost 3 bases, J lost 3 bases, and 12 bases lay in between. This chain's CDR3 is CASSPTTGYNQPQHF. In DNA, the CDR3 is TGTGCCAGCTCACCCACAACAGGGTACAATCAGCCCCAGCATTTT.

The V call is TRBV7-9, the J call TRBJ2-1; no reliable D call. CDR1 is SEHNR and CDR2 is FQNEAQ in the germline V gene (reference sequence). Trimming pared 5 bases from V and 10 bases from J, leaving 21 bases between. This CDR3 has 15 amino acids. CDR3 nucleotides: TGTGCCAGCAGCACCCAGGATCGAAAGTTTCAGGAGCAGTTCTTC. Its translation is CASSTQDRKFQEQFF. Variable domain in full (rest from reference TRBV7-9 and TRBJ2-1): DTGVSQNPRHKITKRGQNVTFRCDPISEHNRLYWYRQTLGQGPEFLTYFQNEAQLEKSRLLSDRFSAERPKGSFSTLEIQRTEQGDSAMYLCASSTQDRKFQEQFFGPGTRLTVL.

This chain joins TRBV7-9 and TRBJ2-5, with TRBD2 matching over 9 bases. The germline V gene encodes CDR1 SEHNR and CDR2 FQNEAQ (reference sequence). This CDR3 has 14 residues. V lost 5 bases and J lost 5; bases outside the gene matches: 6. Here the CDR3 reads CASSPVAGVETQYF. The CDR3 DNA is TGTGCCAGCAGCCCCGTAGCGGGAGTGGAGACCCAGTACTTC.

This clone appeared a few times. The chain has TRBV10-3 and TRBJ2-7, with 12 bases identical to TRBD2. The CDR3 is made up of 15 amino acids. Looked up from germline, CDR1 is ENHRY and CDR2 is SYGVKD. V was pared by 6 bases and J by 4 bases, with 7 bases of the junction left unmatched. CDR3 residues: CAIRDPTSGRYEQYF. CDR3 coding DNA: TGTGCCATCAGGGATCCAACTAGCGGGAGGTACGAGCAGTACTTC.

The chain carries TRBV19 and TRBJ2-5, with D perhaps TRBD2 (6 bases). CDR1 and CDR2 (germline): LNHDA, SQIVND (reference sequence). V was trimmed by 3 bases and J by 4 bases, leaving 12 bases between them. The CDR3 extends over 14 amino acids. CDR3 DNA sequence: TGTGCCAGTAGTATCGCAGGGACTGTAGAGACCCAGTACTTC. It encodes CASSIAGTVETQYF.

The rearrangement links TRBV29-1 to TRBJ2-7; 9 nucleotides line up with TRBD1. Trimming removed 5 bases from V and 7 bases from J; junction bases left unmatched: 6. Germline CDR1 and CDR2: SQVTM and ANQGSEA. The CDR3 runs 12 residues. The CDR3 DNA follows: TGCAGCGTTACACAGGGGGCGAAGGAGCAGTACTTC. Its protein product is CSVTQGAKEQYF.

This sequence joins TRBV7-2 and TRBJ1-1, with D unclear. This CDR3 has 13 amino acids. Germline CDR1 reads SGHTA; CDR2 reads FQGNSA. The germline V and J ends were trimmed by 5 bases and 0 bases, with 7 bases remaining between them. The CDR3 nucleotides are TGTGCCAGCAGCGCCCACATGAACACTGAAGCTTTCTTT. Its protein is CASSAHMNTEAFF.